The present entry profiles one T cell receptor beta chain with its context. Its antigen remains unknown. This sample was taken from a study of T-cell reconstitution after alpha-beta-depleted transplantation in children. The study's findings and limits: By one year post-transplant, T-cell counts and diversity largely arose from T cells that were newly produced. Some patients' high day-60 TCRbeta diversity was traced to surviving recipient T cells and thymic progenitors. Expanded graft clones numbering several hundred reportedly gave rise to alpha-beta T cells about two months after transplant.

Germline values: CDR1 SGHDT, CDR2 YYEEEE. The length of the CDR3 is 13 residues. Trimming removed 4 bases from V and 4 bases from J; junction bases left unmatched: 4. Molecular barcoding with unique molecular identifiers was used for the TCRbeta library. Using its own MiXCR run on the PCR reads, TCRdb lists one record per CDR3 protein. The sample shows around 700,000 distinct CDR3 sequences, over 10% of them seen only once. The input for sequencing was PBMCs, taken before TCRalphabeta/CD19-depleted stem cell transplant. The chain has TRBV5-6 and TRBJ2-7; 8 bases are shared with TRBD1. The sequence was obtained from a girl between 2 and 10 years old with congenital amegakaryocytic thrombocytopenia, due to receive a stem cell transplant. CDR3 residues: CASSGHRGYEQYF. The CDR3 DNA reads as TGTGCCAGCAGCGGACACAGGGGGTACGAGCAGTACTTC.